A selection of T cell receptor beta chains follows, all from one sample in a study of T cells in tuberculosis. Sequencing was performed with immunoSEQ multiplex PCR; in TCRdb, only in-frame clones are kept and a portion is missing. The table shows tens of thousands of clones, with approximately 90% occurring only once. The sample consisted of CD1b-GMM tetramer-negative cells sorted from PBMCs. Receptors were obtained from an adult woman with latent tuberculosis. Both conserved end residues are part of each CDR3. Each record gives: clone size, D gene, V gene, J gene, CDR3 protein, CDR3 DNA. D genes are given only for firm matches. Size tells how often a clone was seen (once, few, many) or the class of an expanded clone, and some rows leave it out.

clone_size: few; d_call: TRBD1; v_call: TRBV5-1; j_call: TRBJ1-1; cdr3_aa: CASSLHGTGDTEAFF; cdr3_nt: TGCGCCAGCAGCTTGCACGGGACAGGGGACACTGAAGCTTTCTTT
clone_size: -; d_call: TRBD2; v_call: TRBV7-6; j_call: TRBJ2-2; cdr3_aa: CASSRLAGGNTGELFF; cdr3_nt: TGTGCCAGCAGCCGGCTAGCGGGGGGAAACACCGGGGAGCTGTTTTTT
clone_size: -; d_call: TRBD1; v_call: TRBV5-4; j_call: TRBJ1-5; cdr3_aa: CASSLGPDRVGQPQHF; cdr3_nt: TGTGCCAGCAGCTTGGGCCCCGACAGGGTCGGACAGCCCCAGCATTTT
clone_size: -; d_call: -; v_call: TRBV7-9; j_call: TRBJ1-1; cdr3_aa: CASSLGQGAFF; cdr3_nt: TGTGCCAGCAGCTTAGGCCAGGGAGCTTTCTTT
clone_size: -; d_call: TRBD1; v_call: TRBV4-1; j_call: TRBJ2-5; cdr3_aa: CASSRPGQGETQYF; cdr3_nt: TGTGCCAGCAGCCGTCCGGGACAGGGGGAGACCCAGTACTTC
clone_size: -; d_call: -; v_call: TRBV6-5; j_call: TRBJ2-2; cdr3_aa: CASSYEGDLGGELFF; cdr3_nt: TGTGCCAGCAGTTACGAGGGGGACCTGGGCGGGGAGCTGTTTTTT
clone_size: -; d_call: TRBD1; v_call: TRBV7-9; j_call: TRBJ1-2; cdr3_aa: CASSRSGGALYGYTF; cdr3_nt: TGTGCCAGCAGCCGATCAGGGGGCGCATTATATGGCTACACCTTC
clone_size: -; d_call: -; v_call: TRBV6-1; j_call: TRBJ1-6; cdr3_aa: CASSESPGNSPLHF; cdr3_nt: TGTGCCAGCAGTGAATCGCCGGGGAATTCACCCCTCCACTTT
clone_size: -; d_call: -; v_call: TRBV7-7; j_call: TRBJ1-1; cdr3_aa: CASSTGIGTEAFF; cdr3_nt: TGTGCTAGCAGTACAGGGATCGGTACTGAAGCTTTCTTT
clone_size: -; d_call: TRBD2; v_call: TRBV29-1; j_call: TRBJ2-1; cdr3_aa: CSVLRESSYNEQFF; cdr3_nt: TGCAGCGTCTTGCGGGAGAGCTCCTACAATGAGCAGTTCTTC
clone_size: -; d_call: -; v_call: TRBV4-3; j_call: TRBJ2-2; cdr3_aa: CASSQDGGGDTGELFF; cdr3_nt: TGCGCCAGCAGCCAAGATGGCGGGGGCGACACCGGGGAGCTGTTTTTT
clone_size: -; d_call: -; v_call: TRBV5-4; j_call: TRBJ2-1; cdr3_aa: CASSLSTNEQFF; cdr3_nt: TGTGCCAGCAGCTTGAGTACAAACGAGCAGTTCTTC
clone_size: -; d_call: TRBD1; v_call: TRBV18; j_call: TRBJ2-2; cdr3_aa: CASSPPTGEWAGELFF; cdr3_nt: TGTGCCAGCTCACCCCCGACAGGGGAGTGGGCCGGGGAGCTGTTTTTT
clone_size: -; d_call: -; v_call: TRBV7-2; j_call: TRBJ2-1; cdr3_aa: CASSLAGGYYNEQFF; cdr3_nt: TGTGCCAGCAGCTTAGCTGGCGGGTACTACAATGAGCAGTTCTTC
clone_size: once; d_call: TRBD2; v_call: TRBV7-9; j_call: TRBJ2-5; cdr3_aa: CASSQTSGVYQETQYF; cdr3_nt: TGTGCCAGCAGCCAGACTAGCGGGGTGTACCAAGAGACCCAGTACTTC
clone_size: -; d_call: -; v_call: TRBV5-1; j_call: TRBJ1-1; cdr3_aa: CASTPLDGGGTEAFF; cdr3_nt: TGCGCCAGCACCCCGCTCGATGGGGGCGGCACTGAAGCTTTCTTT
clone_size: -; d_call: -; v_call: TRBV10-3; j_call: TRBJ1-2; cdr3_aa: CATERDIGYGYTF; cdr3_nt: TGTGCCACCGAACGGGACATAGGCTATGGCTACACCTTC
clone_size: -; d_call: -; v_call: TRBV5-8; j_call: TRBJ1-2; cdr3_aa: CASMDRGSFRAYGYTF; cdr3_nt: TGTGCCAGCATGGATAGGGGGTCTTTTCGGGCCTATGGCTACACCTTC
clone_size: few; d_call: -; v_call: TRBV10-3; j_call: TRBJ2-3; cdr3_aa: CAISDDNTDTQYF; cdr3_nt: TGTGCCATCAGTGACGACAACACAGATACGCAGTATTTT
clone_size: -; d_call: -; v_call: TRBV6-5; j_call: TRBJ2-5; cdr3_aa: CASSHGLRQQETQYF; cdr3_nt: TGTGCCAGCAGTCACGGACTACGCCAGCAAGAGACCCAGTACTTC
clone_size: -; d_call: -; v_call: TRBV2; j_call: TRBJ2-7; cdr3_aa: CASRVTGRGAF; cdr3_nt: TGTGCCAGCAGAGTCACCGGCCGTGGGGCTTTC
clone_size: -; d_call: -; v_call: TRBV6-5; j_call: TRBJ1-2; cdr3_aa: CASSEDTYGYTF; cdr3_nt: TGTGCCAGCAGTGAAGACACGTATGGCTACACCTTC
clone_size: -; d_call: -; v_call: TRBV27; j_call: TRBJ1-5; cdr3_aa: CASSINSGHQPQHF; cdr3_nt: TGTGCCAGCAGCATAAACAGCGGGCATCAGCCCCAGCATTTT
clone_size: -; d_call: -; v_call: TRBV7-2; j_call: TRBJ2-3; cdr3_aa: CASSFHGGPLSTDTQYF; cdr3_nt: TGTGCCAGCAGCTTTCATGGAGGACCCCTTAGCACAGATACGCAGTATTTT
clone_size: -; d_call: -; v_call: TRBV7-6; j_call: TRBJ1-2; cdr3_aa: CASSPQNTYGYTF; cdr3_nt: TGTGCCAGCAGCCCCCAAAACACCTATGGCTACACCTTC
clone_size: -; d_call: TRBD2; v_call: TRBV7-2; j_call: TRBJ2-5; cdr3_aa: CASRTSGGGETQYF; cdr3_nt: TGTGCCAGCAGGACTAGCGGGGGAGGAGAGACCCAGTACTTC
clone_size: -; d_call: TRBD1; v_call: TRBV15; j_call: TRBJ2-7; cdr3_aa: CATTTGTGDYEQYF; cdr3_nt: TGTGCCACCACCACCGGGACAGGAGACTACGAGCAGTACTTC
clone_size: -; d_call: -; v_call: TRBV28; j_call: TRBJ1-5; cdr3_aa: CASSAQGGNQPQHF; cdr3_nt: TGTGCCAGCAGCGCACAGGGTGGCAATCAGCCCCAGCATTTT
clone_size: once; d_call: -; v_call: TRBV15; j_call: TRBJ2-3; cdr3_aa: CATSVPGERTDTQYF; cdr3_nt: TGTGCCACCAGCGTACCGGGGGAACGCACAGATACGCAGTATTTT
clone_size: -; d_call: -; v_call: TRBV7-2; j_call: TRBJ1-6; cdr3_aa: CASSLDQGSSYNSPLHF; cdr3_nt: TGTGCCAGCAGCTTAGATCAGGGTTCCTCCTATAATTCCCCCCTCCACTTT
clone_size: -; d_call: TRBD1; v_call: TRBV19; j_call: TRBJ1-5; cdr3_aa: CASSTGTVNQPQHF; cdr3_nt: TGTGCCAGTAGTACAGGGACAGTCAATCAGCCCCAGCATTTT
clone_size: -; d_call: TRBD2; v_call: TRBV4-1; j_call: TRBJ2-5; cdr3_aa: CASSHLRGEETQYF; cdr3_nt: TGCGCCAGCAGCCATCTGCGGGGGGAAGAGACCCAGTACTTC
clone_size: -; d_call: TRBD1; v_call: TRBV27; j_call: TRBJ2-1; cdr3_aa: CASSFWGGQGGNEQFF; cdr3_nt: TGTGCCAGCAGCTTTTGGGGGGGACAGGGTGGAAATGAGCAGTTCTTC
clone_size: -; d_call: TRBD1; v_call: TRBV5-1; j_call: TRBJ1-6; cdr3_aa: CASSLRQGRAVNSPLHF; cdr3_nt: TGCGCCAGCAGCCTAAGACAGGGGCGGGCGGTGAATTCACCCCTCCACTTT
clone_size: -; d_call: -; v_call: TRBV2; j_call: TRBJ2-5; cdr3_aa: CASSVGVMGETQYF; cdr3_nt: TGTGCCAGCAGTGTCGGGGTCATGGGAGAGACCCAGTACTTC
clone_size: -; d_call: -; v_call: TRBV29-1; j_call: TRBJ1-2; cdr3_aa: CSVEARYGYTF; cdr3_nt: TGCAGCGTTGAAGCCCGTTATGGCTACACCTTC
clone_size: -; d_call: -; v_call: TRBV5-4; j_call: TRBJ2-1; cdr3_aa: CASSLARNEQFF; cdr3_nt: TGTGCCAGCAGCTTGGCTAGGAATGAGCAGTTCTTC
clone_size: -; d_call: -; v_call: TRBV7-3; j_call: TRBJ2-1; cdr3_aa: CASSEGGRGMNEQFF; cdr3_nt: TGTGCCAGCAGCGAAGGGGGTAGAGGTATGAATGAGCAGTTCTTC
clone_size: -; d_call: TRBD1; v_call: TRBV6-6; j_call: TRBJ1-2; cdr3_aa: CASSAAGQGGYTF; cdr3_nt: TGTGCCAGCAGCGCCGCCGGACAGGGCGGCTACACCTTC
clone_size: few; d_call: TRBD1; v_call: TRBV7-2; j_call: TRBJ1-2; cdr3_aa: CASSPTTGGDYGYTF; cdr3_nt: TGTGCCAGCAGCCCCACGACAGGGGGGGACTATGGCTACACCTTC
clone_size: -; d_call: TRBD1; v_call: TRBV5-1; j_call: TRBJ1-2; cdr3_aa: CASSLPVGQGYGYTF; cdr3_nt: TGCGCCAGCAGCTTGCCCGTCGGACAGGGCTATGGCTACACCTTC